Following are 5 T cell receptor beta chains from one sample sequenced in a study of CD8+CD57+ T cells in acquired aplastic anemia. Genomic DNA, serving as template, underwent TCR beta VDJ and CDR3 profiling. One entry per CDR3 protein, called by TCRdb with MiXCR from the reads. The sample consists of around 180,000 distinct CDR3 sequences, about 50% of them appearing once. Flow cytometry had shown expanded CD8+CD57+ cells in the patients chosen for sequencing. Material: sorted CD4+, CD8+, or CD8+CD57+ T cells (not recorded which) from PBMCs. The receptor source for this set is a human donor with aplastic anemia.

The chain recombines TRBV27 with TRBJ1-1; D not resolved. There are 18 residues in the CDR3. The V end lost 3 bases, the J end lost 4 bases, and 24 bases lay between the germline ends. The germline CDR1 and CDR2 sequences are MNHEY and SMNVEV (reference sequence). The CDR3 region is CASSFLPGGRSYGTEAFF. CDR3 nucleotides: TGTGCCAGCAGTTTCCTCCCAGGAGGCAGGTCGTATGGCACTGAAGCTTTCTTT.

This clonotype was found many times. The chain combines TRBV9 with TRBJ2-7, with D hard to call. Germline CDR1 is SGDLS and CDR2 is YYNGEE. CDR3 length: 15 amino acids. V lost 0 bases, J lost 1 base, and 11 bases lay in between. Written as DNA, the CDR3 is TGTGCCAGCAGCGTAGACGGCGGCGGATCCTACGAGCAGTACTTC. The encoded protein is CASSVDGGGSYEQYF.

This clonotype was seen just once. This chain connects TRBV15 to TRBJ1-6; D is possibly TRBD1 (5 bases). The ends were cut back, 7 bases at V and 9 bases at J, with 13 bases in the middle. Germline CDR1 reads LNHNV; CDR2 reads YYDKDF (reference sequence). The CDR3 covers 13 residues. CDR3 in amino acids: CATTAGLSSPLHF. Here the CDR3 DNA reads TGTGCCACCACGGCAGGGTTGAGTTCACCCCTCCACTTT.

The gene calls are TRBV24-1 and TRBJ2-7; D not certain. The germline gives CDR1 KGHDR, CDR2 SFDVKD. This CDR3 region has 13 residues. The V end lost 3 bases, the J end lost 4 bases, and 9 bases lay between the germline ends. CDR3 coding DNA: TGTGCCACCAGTGATCCTCCAGCATACGAGCAGTACTTC. This sequence encodes CATSDPPAYEQYF.

This clonotype was seen many times. The V call is TRBV9, the J call TRBJ2-2; 7 bases match TRBD2. V dropped 4 bases and J dropped 1; count of bases not matched to a gene: 7. The CDR3 is made up of 16 amino acids. From germline, CDR1 is SGDLS and CDR2 YYNGEE. This CDR3 is CASSPRTRQNTGELFF. CDR3 nucleotides: TGTGCCAGCAGCCCCAGGACTAGACAGAACACCGGGGAGCTGTTTTTT. The variable domain in full, with the rest retrieved from reference TRBV9 and TRBJ2-2, is DSGVTQTPKHLITATGQRVTLRCSPRSGDLSVYWYQQSLDQGLQFLIQYYNGEERAKGNILERFSAQQFPDLHSELNLSSLELGDSALYFCASSPRTRQNTGELFFGEGSRLTVL.